What follows are 2 T cell receptor beta chains derived from one specimen sequenced in a study of shared T cell receptors in the human thymus. Assay used: immunoSEQ multiplex PCR; TCRdb lists only in-frame clones, some missing. The sample includes approximately 660,000 clones, approximately 88% of them seen just once. These same data were also listed under a study on human thymus T cells.

Material for sequencing was thymocytes. The receptors were gathered from a boy less than two years old with a congenital heart defect.

The chain joins TRBV7-6 to TRBJ1-6; 7 positions match TRBD1. Germline loops: CDR1 SGHVS, CDR2 FNYEAQ. CDR3 size: 17 residues. The junction had 9 bases not matched to a gene; V was cut back by 3 bases and J by 4 bases. Here the CDR3 reads CASSLSDRASYNSPLHF. The CDR3, as DNA: TGTGCCAGCAGCTTGAGCGACAGGGCCTCATATAATTCACCCCTCCACTTT. The whole variable domain, filled in from reference TRBV7-6 and TRBJ1-6, reads GAGVSQSPRYKVTKRGQDVALRCDPISGHVSLYWYRQALGQGPEFLTYFNYEAQQDKSGLPNDRFSAERPEGSISTLTIQRTEQRDSAMYRCASSLSDRASYNSPLHFGNGTRLTVT.

The rearrangement joins TRBV2 to TRBJ1-3; no firm D call. V was trimmed by 8 bases and J by 0 bases, leaving 14 bases between them. The CDR3 covers 15 residues. Germline V gene lookup returns CDR1 SNHLY and CDR2 FYNNEI. The CDR3 coding sequence is TGTGCCAGCGGCCGAGGAGGGAGCTCTGGAAACACCATATATTTT. The encoded protein is CASGRGGSSGNTIYF.